This note documents a single TCR beta chain sequence. The data originate from a study of shared clonotypes between healthy human individuals. Across the whole study: Aged between 18 and 49, the donors were two women and a few men.

The V gene end was trimmed by 9 bases and the J gene end by 1 base; junction bases not matched to a gene: 3. CDR3 length: 15 amino acids. Per the germline V gene, CDR1 is LNHDA and CDR2 is SQIVND (reference sequence). Assay: immunoSEQ multiplex PCR; the TCRdb copy retains only in-frame clones and omits some. The data hold roughly 2.6 million clones, with more than 90% observed a single time. The genes are TRBV19 and TRBJ2-3; TRBD2 matches at 14 bases. The origin of this receptor is a man aged 18 to 30 in good health. Sequencing input: naive CD4+ T cells sorted from blood. As to subset: CD45RA+ positively selected. CDR3 coding DNA: TGTGCCAGACCGGGACTAGCGGGGGGCACAGATACGCAGTATTTT. It codes for CARPGLAGGTDTQYF.